Shown below are 8 T cell receptor beta chains from a single sample sequenced in a study of OX40 agonist ivuxolimab in advanced cancers. Repertoires were generated with immunoSEQ multiplex PCR, while TCRdb's copy carries only in-frame clones and drops some. Of about 88,000 clones in the sample, more than 80% were seen once. The material sequenced was CD4+ or CD8+ T cells sorted from blood, taken in a trial of the OX40 agonist ivuxolimab. Receptors originate from an adult with an advanced solid tumor such as melanoma, head and neck, liver or kidney cancer.

The chain carries TRBV5-5 and TRBJ2-7; D is unclear. CDR1 is SGHKS and CDR2 is YYEKEE in the germline V gene (reference sequence). The CDR3 has 11 amino acids. Trimming pared 5 bases from V and 1 base from J, leaving 4 bases between. The CDR3, as DNA: TGTGCCAGCAGTCGATCCTACGAGCAGTACTTC. It is translated as CASSRSYEQYF.

The rearrangement joins TRBV7-8 to TRBJ2-5; 13 bases map to TRBD2. The CDR3 covers 18 residues. Looked up from germline, CDR1 is SGHVS and CDR2 is FQNEAQ. The J segment lost 1 base and the V segment lost 5 bases, leaving 10 bases of the junction unmatched. CDR3 in amino acids: CASSSKLAGGPAQETQYF. Written as DNA, the CDR3 is TGTGCCAGCAGCAGCAAACTAGCGGGAGGGCCGGCCCAAGAGACCCAGTACTTC.

The chain joins TRBV18 to TRBJ1-1, with D hard to call. The CDR3 totals 17 residues. Germline loops: CDR1 KGHSH, CDR2 LQKENI. The V end was cut by 3 bases, the J end by 0 bases, with 17 bases between. CDR3 in amino acids: CASSPFLVSAMNTEAFF. CDR3 nucleotides: TGTGCCAGCTCACCCTTCCTGGTCAGCGCCATGAACACTGAAGCTTTCTTT.

V usage is TRBV30 and J usage is TRBJ1-2; the match to TRBD1 covers 8 bases. The CDR3 is made up of 14 amino acids. CDR1 is GTSNPN and CDR2 is SVGIG in the germline V gene (reference sequence). With V trimmed by 3 bases and J by 4 bases, 7 bases remained unmatched. CDR3 coding DNA: TGTGCCTGGAGAGTCTCAGGGGGCGGCTATGGCTACACCTTC. Amino acids: CAWRVSGGGYGYTF.

The rearrangement links TRBV23-1 to TRBJ2-7, with a weak D call TRBD1 (5 bases). TRBV23-1 is reported as an ORF; its role is uncertain. The CDR3 consists of 13 residues. With 2 bases removed from V and 5 bases from J, the gap between germline ends came to 10 bases. This CDR3 is CASSQRGSDEQYF. In nucleotides, the CDR3 is TGCGCCAGCAGTCAAAGGGGTTCCGACGAGCAGTACTTC.

The J gene is TRBJ1-2, the V gene TRBV30, with 7 bases lining up with TRBD1. The CDR3 covers 12 residues. The V and J ends lost 8 bases and 1 base, in that order; junction bases with no gene match: 4. CDR1 and CDR2 (germline): GTSNPN, SVGIG (reference sequence). The DNA for the CDR3 is TGTGCCACCCGACAGGGTAACTATGGCTACACCTTC. Its translation: CATRQGNYGYTF. Using reference TRBV30 and TRBJ1-2 for the parts outside the CDR3, the full variable domain is SQTIHQWPATLVQPVGSPLSLECTVEGTSNPNLYWYRQAAGRGLQLLFYSVGIGQISSEVPQNLSASRPQDRQFILSSKKLLLSDSGFYLCATRQGNYGYTFGSGTRLTVV.

The table lists this clone with a count of one. J is TRBJ2-7 and V is TRBV4-2; D possibly corresponds to TRBD1 (5 bases). Trimming pared 2 bases from V and 3 bases from J, leaving 14 bases between. Per germline, CDR1 LGHNA and CDR2 YNFKEQ. The CDR3 runs to 15 residues. In DNA form, the CDR3 reads TGTGCCAGCAGCCAAAGAGGTGGACACAGCTACGAGCAGTACTTC. It is translated as CASSQRGGHSYEQYF.

V and J are TRBV11-1 and TRBJ2-7, with D unresolved. Looked up from germline, CDR1 is SGHAT and CDR2 is FQDESV (reference sequence). The CDR3 runs to 13 residues. Trimming removed 2 bases at V and 1 base at J, with 6 bases between. The chain's CDR3 is CASSLQRSYEQYF. The CDR3 nucleotides are TGTGCCAGCAGCTTACAGAGGTCCTACGAGCAGTACTTC.